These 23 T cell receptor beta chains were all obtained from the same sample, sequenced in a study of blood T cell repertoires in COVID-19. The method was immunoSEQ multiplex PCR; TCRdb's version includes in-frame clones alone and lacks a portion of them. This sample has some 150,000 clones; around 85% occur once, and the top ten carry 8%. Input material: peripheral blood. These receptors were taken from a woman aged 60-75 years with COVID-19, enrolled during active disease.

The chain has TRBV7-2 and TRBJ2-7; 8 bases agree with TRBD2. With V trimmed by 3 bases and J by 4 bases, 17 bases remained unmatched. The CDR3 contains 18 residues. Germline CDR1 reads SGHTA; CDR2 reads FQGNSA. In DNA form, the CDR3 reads TGTGCCAGCAGCTTTGGTATAGCGGGGTTAGGTTTTCCTTACGAGCAGTACTTC. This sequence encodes CASSFGIAGLGFPYEQYF.

The CDR3: CASTRNHLNTDTQYF. In DNA, the CDR3 is TGTGCCAGCACCAGGAACCACTTAAACACAGATACGCAGTATTTT. The V gene is TRBV7-2, the J gene TRBJ2-3; D call uncertain. The V end lost 7 bases, the J end lost 2 bases, and 16 bases lay between the germline ends. In germline, CDR1 is SGHTA, CDR2 FQGNSA. The CDR3 extends over 15 amino acids.

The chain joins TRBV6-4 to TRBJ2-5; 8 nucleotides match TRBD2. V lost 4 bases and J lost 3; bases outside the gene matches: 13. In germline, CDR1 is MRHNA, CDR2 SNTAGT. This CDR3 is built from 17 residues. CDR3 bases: TGTGCCAGCAGTGTTTTAGGTCGGGGGGGACGTAAAGAGACCCAGTACTTC. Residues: CASSVLGRGGRKETQYF.

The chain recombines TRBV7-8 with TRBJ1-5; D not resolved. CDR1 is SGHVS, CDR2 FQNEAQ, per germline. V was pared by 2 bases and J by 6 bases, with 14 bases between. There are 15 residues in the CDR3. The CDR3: CASSLSLNAGQPQHF. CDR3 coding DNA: TGTGCCAGCAGCTTAAGCCTTAATGCGGGTCAGCCCCAGCATTTT.

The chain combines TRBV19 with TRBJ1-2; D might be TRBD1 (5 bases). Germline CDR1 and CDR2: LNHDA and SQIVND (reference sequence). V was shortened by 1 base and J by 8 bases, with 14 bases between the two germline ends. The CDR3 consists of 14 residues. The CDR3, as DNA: TGTGCCAGTAGTATAGGGGGCAGGACCCCCGGCTACACCTTC. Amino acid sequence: CASSIGGRTPGYTF.

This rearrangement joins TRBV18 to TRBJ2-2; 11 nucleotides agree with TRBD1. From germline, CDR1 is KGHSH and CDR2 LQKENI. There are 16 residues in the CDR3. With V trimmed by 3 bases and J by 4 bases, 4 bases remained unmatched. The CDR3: CASSPTGTGGTGELFF. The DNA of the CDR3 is TGTGCCAGCTCACCTACCGGGACAGGGGGCACCGGGGAGCTGTTTTTT.

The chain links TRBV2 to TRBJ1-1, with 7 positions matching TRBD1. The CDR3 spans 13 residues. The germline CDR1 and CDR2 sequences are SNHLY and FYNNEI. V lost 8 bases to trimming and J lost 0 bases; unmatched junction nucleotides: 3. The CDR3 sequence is CASGGQMNTEAFF. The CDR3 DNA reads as TGTGCCAGCGGGGGACAGATGAACACTGAAGCTTTCTTT.

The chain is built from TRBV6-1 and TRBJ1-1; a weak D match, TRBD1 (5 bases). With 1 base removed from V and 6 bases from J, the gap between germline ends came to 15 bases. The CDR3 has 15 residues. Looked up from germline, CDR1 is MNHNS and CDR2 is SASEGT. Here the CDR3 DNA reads TGTGCCAGCAGTGAAGTTGGGGGGAAGGCCGCTGAAGCTTTCTTT. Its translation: CASSEVGGKAAEAFF.

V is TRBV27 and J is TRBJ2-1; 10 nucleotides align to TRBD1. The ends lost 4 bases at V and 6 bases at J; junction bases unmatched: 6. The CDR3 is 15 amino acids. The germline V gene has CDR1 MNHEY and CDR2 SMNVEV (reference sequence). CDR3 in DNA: TGTGCCAGCAGTTCCGACAGGGGGCTCGGCAATGAGCAGTTCTTC. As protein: CASSSDRGLGNEQFF.

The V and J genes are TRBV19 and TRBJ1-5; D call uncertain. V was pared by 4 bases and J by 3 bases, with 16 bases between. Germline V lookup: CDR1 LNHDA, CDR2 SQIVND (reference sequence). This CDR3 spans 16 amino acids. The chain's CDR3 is CASSTLSRGFNQPQHF. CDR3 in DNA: TGTGCCAGTAGTACCCTCTCCCGGGGATTCAATCAGCCCCAGCATTTT.

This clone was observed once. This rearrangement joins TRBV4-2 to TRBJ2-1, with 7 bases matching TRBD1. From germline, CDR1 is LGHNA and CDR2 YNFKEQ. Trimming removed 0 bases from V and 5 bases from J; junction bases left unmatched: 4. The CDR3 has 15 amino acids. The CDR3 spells CASSQDGTENNEQFF. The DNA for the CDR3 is TGTGCCAGCAGCCAAGACGGGACAGAGAACAATGAGCAGTTCTTC.

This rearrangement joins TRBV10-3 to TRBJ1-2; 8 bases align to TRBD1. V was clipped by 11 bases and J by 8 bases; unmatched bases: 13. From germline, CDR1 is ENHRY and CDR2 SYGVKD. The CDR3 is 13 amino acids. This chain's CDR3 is CASHRDRIFGYTF. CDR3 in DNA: TGTGCCTCTCACCGGGACAGGATATTCGGCTACACCTTC.

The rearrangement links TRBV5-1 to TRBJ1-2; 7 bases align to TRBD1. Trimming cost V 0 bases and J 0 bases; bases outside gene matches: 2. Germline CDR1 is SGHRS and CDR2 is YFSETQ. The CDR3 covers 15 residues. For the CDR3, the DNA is TGCGCCAGCAGCTTGGCAGGGGGTTCTAACTATGGCTACACCTTC. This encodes CASSLAGGSNYGYTF.

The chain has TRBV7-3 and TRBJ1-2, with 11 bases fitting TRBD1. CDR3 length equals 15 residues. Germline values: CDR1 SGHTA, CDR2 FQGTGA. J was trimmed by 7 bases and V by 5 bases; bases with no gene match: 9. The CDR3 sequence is CASSEGGQGAGGYTF. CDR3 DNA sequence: TGTGCCAGCAGCGAAGGAGGACAGGGGGCCGGTGGCTACACCTTC.

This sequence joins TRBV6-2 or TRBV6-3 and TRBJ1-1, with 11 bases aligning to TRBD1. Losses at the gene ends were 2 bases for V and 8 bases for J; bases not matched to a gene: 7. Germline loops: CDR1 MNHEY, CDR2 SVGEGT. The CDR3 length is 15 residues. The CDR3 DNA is TGTGCCAGCAGTTACGCCACCGGGACAGGGGGGGAAGCTTTCTTT. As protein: CASSYATGTGGEAFF.

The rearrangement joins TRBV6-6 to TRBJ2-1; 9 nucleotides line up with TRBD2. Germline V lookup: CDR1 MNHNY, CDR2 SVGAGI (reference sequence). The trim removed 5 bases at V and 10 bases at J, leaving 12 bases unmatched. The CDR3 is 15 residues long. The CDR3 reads CASSPGVAGVWEQFF. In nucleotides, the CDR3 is TGTGCCAGCAGTCCCGGGGTAGCGGGGGTATGGGAGCAGTTCTTC.

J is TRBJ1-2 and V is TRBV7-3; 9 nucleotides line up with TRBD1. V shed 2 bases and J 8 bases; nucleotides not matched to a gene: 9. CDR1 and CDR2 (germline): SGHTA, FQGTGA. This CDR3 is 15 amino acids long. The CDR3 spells CASSLSGQGSGGYTF. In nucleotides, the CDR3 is TGTGCCAGCAGCTTATCGGGACAGGGCTCCGGCGGCTACACCTTC. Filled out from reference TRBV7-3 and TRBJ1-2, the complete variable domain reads GAGVSQTPSNKVTEKGKYVELRCDPISGHTALYWYRQSLGQGPEFLIYFQGTGAADDSGLPNDRFFAVRPEGSVSTLKIQRTERGDSAVYLCASSLSGQGSGGYTFGSGTRLTVV.

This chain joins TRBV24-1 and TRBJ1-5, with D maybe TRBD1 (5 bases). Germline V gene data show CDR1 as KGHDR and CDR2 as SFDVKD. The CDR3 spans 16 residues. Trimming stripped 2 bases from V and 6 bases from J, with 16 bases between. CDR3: CATSDSGGGAGQPQHF. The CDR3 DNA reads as TGTGCCACCAGTGATTCAGGCGGAGGGGCCGGTCAGCCCCAGCATTTT.

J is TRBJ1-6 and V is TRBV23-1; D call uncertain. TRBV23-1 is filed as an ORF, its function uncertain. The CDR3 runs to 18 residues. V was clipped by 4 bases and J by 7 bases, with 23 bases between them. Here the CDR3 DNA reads TGCGCCAGCAGTCCTGAACCCGACGGGGATAAACCCAATTCACCCCTCCACTTT. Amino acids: CASSPEPDGDKPNSPLHF.

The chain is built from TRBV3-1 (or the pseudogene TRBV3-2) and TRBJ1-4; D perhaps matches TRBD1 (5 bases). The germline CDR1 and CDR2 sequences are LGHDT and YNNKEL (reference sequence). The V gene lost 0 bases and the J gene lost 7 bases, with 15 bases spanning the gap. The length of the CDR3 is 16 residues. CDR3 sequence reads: CASSQDRWGQGEKLFF. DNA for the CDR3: TGTGCCAGCAGCCAAGATAGGTGGGGTCAGGGTGAAAAACTGTTTTTT.

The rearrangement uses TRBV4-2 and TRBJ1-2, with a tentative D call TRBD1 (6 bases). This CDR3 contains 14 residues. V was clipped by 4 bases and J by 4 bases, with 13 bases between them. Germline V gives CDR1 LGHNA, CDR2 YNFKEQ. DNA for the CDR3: TGTGCCAGCAGCCCAAGGGGGGGCACCTATGGCTACACCTTC. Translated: CASSPRGGTYGYTF.

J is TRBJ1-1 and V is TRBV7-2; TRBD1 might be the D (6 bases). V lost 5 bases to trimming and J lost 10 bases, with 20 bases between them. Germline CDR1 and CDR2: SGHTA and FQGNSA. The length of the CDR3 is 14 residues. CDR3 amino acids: CASSPAGGAIGAFF. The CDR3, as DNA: TGTGCCAGCAGCCCGGCGGGGGGGGCGATCGGAGCTTTCTTT.

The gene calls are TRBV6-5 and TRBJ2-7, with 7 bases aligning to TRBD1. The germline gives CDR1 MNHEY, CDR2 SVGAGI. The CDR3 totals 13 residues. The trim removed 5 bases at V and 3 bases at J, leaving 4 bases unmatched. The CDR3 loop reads CASSRAGGYEQYF. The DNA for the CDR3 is TGTGCCAGCAGTCGAGCAGGGGGCTACGAGCAGTACTTC.